These 22 T cell receptor beta chains came from one sample sequenced in a study of T cells after yellow fever vaccination. Via MiXCR, TCRdb re-called the 5' RACE reads, giving one row per CDR3 protein. The table has 110,000 or so distinct CDR3 sequences, 6.5% to 9% seen once; the top ten hold roughly 2.8%. The specimen was CD4+ T cells sorted from PBMCs, collected approximately 40 days after the first yellow fever vaccination. The receptors were gathered from a man between 18 and 29 years old who received the YFV17D yellow fever vaccine.

This clonotype was seen at least ten times. The rearrangement uses TRBV10-3 and TRBJ1-2; the match to TRBD1 covers 11 bases. The germline V gene has CDR1 ENHRY and CDR2 SYGVKD. The trim removed 8 bases at V and 5 bases at J, leaving 1 base unmatched. The CDR3 extends over 12 amino acids. The CDR3 is CAIGTGGYGYTF. CDR3 in DNA: TGTGCCATCGGGACAGGGGGATATGGCTACACCTTC.

This clonotype has at least ten counts. V gene TRBV7-8 combines with J gene TRBJ2-3; 9 bases fit TRBD2. This CDR3 spans 15 amino acids. Germline V gene sequence: CDR1 SGHVS, CDR2 FQNEAQ. The V segment lost 5 bases and the J segment 1 base; nucleotides outside the gene matches: 4. The CDR3 here is CASSLQRGGTDTQYF. CDR3 nucleotides: TGTGCCAGCAGCCTGCAGCGGGGGGGCACAGATACGCAGTATTTT. The entire variable domain, with the rest obtained from reference TRBV7-8 and TRBJ2-3, is as follows: GAGVSQSPRYKVAKRGQDVALRCDPISGHVSLFWYQQALGQGPEFLTYFQNEAQLDKSGLPSDRFFAERPEGSVSTLKIQRTQQEDSAVYLCASSLQRGGTDTQYFGPGTRLTVL.

This clonotype was seen many times. V is TRBV7-2 and J is TRBJ2-1; D might be TRBD2 (5 bases). V lost 7 bases, J lost 8 bases, and 21 bases lay in between. Germline V gives CDR1 SGHTA, CDR2 FQGNSA. This CDR3 region has 15 residues. The CDR3 DNA reads as TGTGCCAGCACCCTAACGAGGCCGGGGAGCGATGAGCAGTTCTTC. This sequence encodes CASTLTRPGSDEQFF.

The table lists this clonotype with many counts. This chain connects TRBV28 to TRBJ2-2, with TRBD1 as a possible D gene (6 bases). The V end lost 5 bases, the J end lost 1 base, and 20 bases lay between the germline ends. Germline CDR1 MDHEN, CDR2 SYDVKM. This CDR3 contains 18 residues. In DNA form, the CDR3 reads TGTGCCAGCAGTCGTCCCTTCGCCGGGACATTGAACACCGGGGAGCTGTTTTTT. Translating gives CASSRPFAGTLNTGELFF.

This clonotype was seen repeatedly, ten times or more. The chain links TRBV12-3 or TRBV12-4 to TRBJ1-1; no clear D gene. The CDR3 is 16 residues long. V lost 6 bases to trimming and J lost 0 bases, with 17 bases between them. CDR3 region: CASSIYGLRMNTEAFF. CDR3 DNA sequence: TGTGCCAGCAGCATTTATGGGCTTAGGATGAACACTGAAGCTTTCTTT.

There are many counts of this clonotype. The chain employs TRBV5-1 and TRBJ2-2; TRBD1 might be the D (6 bases). The CDR3 consists of 14 residues. The germline V gene has CDR1 SGHRS and CDR2 YFSETQ. The ends were cut back, 2 bases at V and 6 bases at J, with 11 bases in the middle. The CDR3 reads CASSFWGRPGELFF. The CDR3 bases are TGCGCCAGCAGCTTTTGGGGGCGTCCCGGGGAGCTGTTTTTT.

This clonotype was detected many times. V usage is TRBV5-1 and J usage is TRBJ2-1; TRBD2 agrees at 8 bases. V shed 2 bases and J 9 bases; nucleotides not matched to a gene: 10. Germline V CDR1 and CDR2: SGHRS, YFSETQ. This CDR3 contains 15 residues. CDR3 in amino acids: CASSLSGTSIGEQFF. In DNA form, the CDR3 reads TGCGCCAGCAGCTTATCCGGGACTAGTATCGGTGAGCAGTTCTTC.

Many counts were recorded for this clonotype. V and J are TRBV20-1 and TRBJ2-5; 7 bases are shared with TRBD1. V gave up 3 bases and J gave up 0 bases; unmatched junction bases: 7. Germline V lookup: CDR1 DFQATT, CDR2 SNEGSKA (reference sequence). The CDR3 runs to 15 residues. The CDR3 sequence: CSARSLRGYQETQYF. In DNA, the CDR3 is TGCAGTGCTAGGAGCCTCAGGGGGTACCAAGAGACCCAGTACTTC.

This clonotype was counted ten times or more. This chain joins TRBV19 and TRBJ2-1; TRBD2 aligns across 14 bases. The germline V gene encodes CDR1 LNHDA and CDR2 SQIVND (reference sequence). V dropped 8 bases and J dropped 9; count of bases not matched to a gene: 0. The CDR3 covers 12 residues. The chain's CDR3 is CASGTSGGEQFF. The CDR3 region has the DNA TGTGCCAGTGGGACTAGCGGGGGTGAGCAGTTCTTC.

In this sample, this clonotype turned up many times. The rearrangement links TRBV5-1 to TRBJ2-3; 10 bases align to TRBD1. V dropped 4 bases and J dropped 4; count of bases not matched to a gene: 6. Germline V gene lookup returns CDR1 SGHRS and CDR2 YFSETQ. This CDR3 spans 15 amino acids. The CDR3: CASSRGQGWADTQYF. The CDR3 coding sequence is TGCGCCAGCAGCCGGGGACAGGGGTGGGCAGATACGCAGTATTTT.

This sequence joins TRBV10-3 and TRBJ2-3, with 14 bases lining up with TRBD2. Germline-derived CDR1 and CDR2 are ENHRY and SYGVKD. This CDR3 comprises 18 residues. This CDR3 reads CTFSPRLAGGQSTDTQYF. DNA for the CDR3: TGTACCTTCAGTCCCCGACTAGCGGGGGGGCAGAGCACAGATACGCAGTATTTT.

This clonotype was counted only a few times. This chain uses TRBV12-3 or TRBV12-4 with TRBJ2-5; a possible D gene is TRBD2 (7 bases). The V end lost 1 base, the J end lost 1 base, and 13 bases lay between the germline ends. The CDR3 sequence is 16 residues long. CDR3 loop: CASSLVGRGFQETQYF. CDR3 nucleotides: TGTGCCAGCAGTTTAGTGGGGAGGGGGTTCCAAGAGACCCAGTACTTC.

This clonotype was seen at least ten times. The rearrangement joins TRBV4-1 to TRBJ2-3; TRBD2 matches 9 bases. V shed 3 bases, J shed 4 bases, and the junction held 8 bases outside the gene matches. CDR1 and CDR2 from the germline V gene are MGHRA and YSYEKL. The CDR3 is made up of 16 amino acids. The CDR3 spells CASSHPRGLAADTQYF. The CDR3, as DNA: TGCGCCAGCAGCCACCCAAGGGGACTAGCAGCAGATACGCAGTATTTT.

At least ten counts were recorded for this clonotype. The V and J genes are TRBV7-9 and TRBJ1-4; D gene ambiguous. Germline CDR1 is SEHNR and CDR2 is FQNEAQ (reference sequence). V was shortened by 1 base and J by 7 bases, with 10 bases between the two germline ends. CDR3 size: 14 residues. CDR3 loop: CASSLGVLGEKLFF. The DNA for the CDR3 is TGTGCCAGCAGCTTAGGAGTGTTAGGTGAAAAACTGTTTTTT.

This clonotype appeared many times. The chain employs TRBV20-1 and TRBJ1-1; D is undetermined. CDR1 is DFQATT, CDR2 SNEGSKA, per germline (reference sequence). This CDR3 has 10 residues. The V and J ends lost 6 bases and 3 bases respectively, with 5 bases between them. The CDR3 here is CSARDTEAFF. The CDR3 nucleotides read TGCAGTGCGAGGGACACTGAAGCTTTCTTT.

This clonotype has at least ten counts. The rearrangement links TRBV19 to TRBJ2-3; possibly TRBD2 for D (6 bases). V gave up 3 bases and J gave up 4 bases, with 11 bases separating them. CDR1 and CDR2 (germline): LNHDA, SQIVND (reference sequence). CDR3 size: 14 residues. CDR3: CASSIGGSADTQYF. For the CDR3, the DNA is TGTGCCAGTAGTATCGGGGGTAGCGCAGATACGCAGTATTTT.

This clonotype has at least ten counts. V is TRBV5-1 and J is TRBJ2-5; 10 positions agree with TRBD1. V was pared by 2 bases and J by 4 bases, with 8 bases of the junction left unmatched. This CDR3 has 16 residues. CDR1 and CDR2 (germline): SGHRS, YFSETQ. CDR3 in DNA: TGCGCCAGCAGCTTCGGGGACAGGGGAATTAGAGAGACCCAGTACTTC. This sequence encodes CASSFGDRGIRETQYF.

About this clonotype itself: A much larger clone lies a single base off, so this may be a read error. This rearrangement joins TRBV5-1 to TRBJ2-1, with D hard to call. There are 14 residues in the CDR3. Germline CDR1 and CDR2: SGHRS and YFSETQ. The CDR3 reads CASSSADSCNEQFF. The DNA for the CDR3 is TGCGCCAGCAGTTCGGCAGACTCCTGCAATGAGCAGTTCTTC. The full variable domain, its missing parts supplied by reference TRBV5-1 and TRBJ2-1, is KAGVTQTPRYLIKTRGQQVTLSCSPISGHRSVSWYQQTPGQGLQFLFEYFSETQRNKGNFPGRFSGRQFSNSRSEMNVSTLELGDSALYLCASSSADSCNEQFFGPGTRLTVL.

In its sample, this clonotype was seen many times. The chain carries TRBV20-1 and TRBJ2-7, with D tentatively TRBD2 (7 bases). This CDR3 spans 14 amino acids. The V and J ends lost 1 base and 3 bases respectively, with 13 bases between them. The germline gives CDR1 DFQATT, CDR2 SNEGSKA (reference sequence). CDR3 sequence (DNA): TGCAGTGCTAGAGGGGGGGGCCAGTACTACGAGCAGTACTTC. Its protein is CSARGGGQYYEQYF.

Many counts were recorded for this clonotype. V usage is TRBV7-9 and J usage is TRBJ1-4; D call uncertain. The germline V gene has CDR1 SEHNR and CDR2 FQNEAQ (reference sequence). Trimming took 5 bases from V and 0 from J, leaving 10 bases between them. The CDR3 is made up of 15 amino acids. CDR3 in DNA: TGTGCCAGCAGCCCCATCTTCACAACTAATGAAAAACTGTTTTTT. It yields the protein CASSPIFTTNEKLFF.

The chain carries TRBV5-1 and TRBJ2-4, with 7 bases lining up with TRBD2. The J segment lost 8 bases and the V segment lost 0 bases, leaving 2 bases of the junction unmatched. Germline assignment: CDR1 SGHRS and CDR2 YFSETQ. This CDR3 is 13 amino acids long. The CDR3 loop reads CASSLEGRDIQYF. Here the CDR3 DNA reads TGCGCCAGCAGCTTGGAGGGGAGGGACATTCAGTACTTC.

This clonotype was seen repeatedly, ten times or more. V is TRBV3-1 and J is TRBJ2-7; 9 bases align to TRBD2. The CDR3 runs to 16 residues. From germline, CDR1 is LGHDT and CDR2 YNNKEL (reference sequence). Germline trimming cut 3 bases from V and 6 bases from J; bases unmatched to any gene: 12. The CDR3 DNA reads as TGTGCCAGCAGCCACCCACGGAGTAGCGGGGGTGGCGAGCAGTACTTC. Protein sequence: CASSHPRSSGGGEQYF.